The 5 T cell receptor beta chains listed next were all sequenced from one sample in a study of PD-L1 blockade in urothelial cancer. Produced via immunoSEQ multiplex PCR; TCRdb's table is partial and in-frame only. The sample carries more than 12,000 clones, roughly 88% recorded once. Source: PBMCs, taken around atezolizumab (anti-PD-L1) treatment. The receptors derive from a man between 65 and 85 years old with urothelial cancer.

The rearrangement links TRBV7-9 to TRBJ2-2, with 10 bases lining up with TRBD1. The CDR3 loop spans 14 amino acids. The trim removed 5 bases at V and 5 bases at J, leaving 2 bases unmatched. Looked up from germline, CDR1 is SEHNR and CDR2 is FQNEAQ (reference sequence). This CDR3 is CASSLGQGTGELFF. CDR3 sequence (DNA): TGTGCCAGCAGCCTGGGACAGGGGACCGGGGAGCTGTTTTTT.

The chain combines TRBV9 with TRBJ2-1; a weak D match, TRBD2 (6 bases). Per the germline V gene, CDR1 is SGDLS and CDR2 is YYNGEE. Trimming removed 4 bases at V and 0 bases at J, with 14 bases between. CDR3 length: 16 residues. The CDR3 region is CASSKGLQSSYNEQFF. CDR3 nucleotide sequence: TGTGCCAGCAGCAAGGGACTCCAGAGCTCCTACAATGAGCAGTTCTTC.

The count of this clone is one. The CDR3 reads CASSEYVGRGELFF. CDR3 bases: TGTGCCAGCAGTGAATATGTGGGCCGAGGGGAGCTGTTTTTT. V and J are TRBV2 and TRBJ2-2, with D unclear. Germline V CDR1 and CDR2: SNHLY, FYNNEI. The CDR3 contains 14 residues. V lost 2 bases to trimming and J lost 8 bases, with 12 bases between them.

This clone showed up just a few times. V gene TRBV30 combines with J gene TRBJ1-1, with TRBD1 as a possible D gene (5 bases). The germline gives CDR1 GTSNPN, CDR2 SVGIG (reference sequence). This CDR3 region has 15 residues. V gave up 3 bases and J gave up 4 bases, with 18 bases separating them. CDR3 DNA sequence: TGTGCCTGGAGGGACAAACGGGTTATTCTCACTGAAGCTTTCTTT. Amino acids: CAWRDKRVILTEAFF.

This chain connects TRBV6-5 to TRBJ2-7; TRBD1 might be the D (6 bases). The V and J ends lost 5 bases and 5 bases respectively, with 7 bases between them. Germline CDR1 reads MNHEY; CDR2 reads SVGAGI. This CDR3 has 11 amino acids. CDR3 nucleotide sequence: TGTGCCAGCAGTCCAGGGGACGAGCAGTACTTC. Its translation is CASSPGDEQYF.